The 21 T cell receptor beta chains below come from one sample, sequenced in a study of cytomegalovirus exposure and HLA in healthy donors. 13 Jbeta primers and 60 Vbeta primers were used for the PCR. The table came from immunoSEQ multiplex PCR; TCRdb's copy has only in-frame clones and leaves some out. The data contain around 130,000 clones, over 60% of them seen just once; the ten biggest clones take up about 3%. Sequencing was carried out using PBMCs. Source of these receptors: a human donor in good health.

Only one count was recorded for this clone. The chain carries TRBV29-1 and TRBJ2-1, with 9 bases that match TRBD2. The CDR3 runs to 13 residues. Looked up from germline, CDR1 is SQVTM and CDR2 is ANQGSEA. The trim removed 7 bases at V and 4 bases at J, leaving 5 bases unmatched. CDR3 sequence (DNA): TGCAGCGGGCGGGCGGGGGGGTACAATGAGCAGTTCTTC. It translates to CSGRAGGYNEQFF.

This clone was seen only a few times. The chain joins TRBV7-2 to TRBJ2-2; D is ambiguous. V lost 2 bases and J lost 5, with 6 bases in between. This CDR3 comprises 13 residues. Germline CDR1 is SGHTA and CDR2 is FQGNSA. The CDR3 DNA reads TGTGCCAGCAGCTTATTAGAAACCGGGGAGCTGTTTTTT. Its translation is CASSLLETGELFF.

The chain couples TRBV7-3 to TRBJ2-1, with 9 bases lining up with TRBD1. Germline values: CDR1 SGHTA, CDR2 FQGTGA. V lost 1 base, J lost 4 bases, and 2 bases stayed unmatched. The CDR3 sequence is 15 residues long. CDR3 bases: TGTGCCAGCAGCTTAAATGGACAGGGGTACAATGAGCAGTTCTTC. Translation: CASSLNGQGYNEQFF.

The CDR3 here is CASSRTSGGSYNEQFF. In DNA, the CDR3 is TGTGCCAGCAGCCGAACTAGCGGGGGGTCCTACAATGAGCAGTTCTTC. V gene TRBV11-2 combines with J gene TRBJ2-1; 12 positions match TRBD2. Germline V CDR1 and CDR2: SGHAT, FQNNGV. The CDR3 loop spans 16 amino acids. V shed 5 bases and J 1 base; nucleotides not matched to a gene: 3.

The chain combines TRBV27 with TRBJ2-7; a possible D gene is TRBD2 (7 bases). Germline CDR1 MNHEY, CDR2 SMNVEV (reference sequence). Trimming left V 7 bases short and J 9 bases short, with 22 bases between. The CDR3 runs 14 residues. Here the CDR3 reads CASMFGRGALGQYF. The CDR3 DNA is TGTGCCAGCATGTTTGGGAGGGGGGCCTTGGGGCAGTACTTC.

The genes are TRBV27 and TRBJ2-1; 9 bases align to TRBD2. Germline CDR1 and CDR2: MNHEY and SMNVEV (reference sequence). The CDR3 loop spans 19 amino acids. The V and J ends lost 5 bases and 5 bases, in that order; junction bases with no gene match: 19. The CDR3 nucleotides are TGTGCCAGCAGTCTTAGGGCGGGGGGGCCGAATTTAGAGGACAATGAGCAGTTCTTC. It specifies CASSLRAGGPNLEDNEQFF.

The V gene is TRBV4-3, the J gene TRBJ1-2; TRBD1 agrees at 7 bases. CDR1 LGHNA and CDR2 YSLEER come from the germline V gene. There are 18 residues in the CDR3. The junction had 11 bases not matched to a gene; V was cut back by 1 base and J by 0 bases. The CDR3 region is CASSQVGRGRGSNYGYTF. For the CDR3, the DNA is TGCGCCAGCAGCCAAGTAGGGCGTGGCAGGGGGTCTAACTATGGCTACACCTTC.

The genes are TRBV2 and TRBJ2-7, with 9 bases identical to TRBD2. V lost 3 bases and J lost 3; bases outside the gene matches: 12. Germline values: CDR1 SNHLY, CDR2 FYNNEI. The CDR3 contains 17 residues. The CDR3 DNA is TGTGCCAGCAGTGAGGGGATCGTGGTAGCGGGAGACTACGAGCAGTACTTC. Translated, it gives CASSEGIVVAGDYEQYF.

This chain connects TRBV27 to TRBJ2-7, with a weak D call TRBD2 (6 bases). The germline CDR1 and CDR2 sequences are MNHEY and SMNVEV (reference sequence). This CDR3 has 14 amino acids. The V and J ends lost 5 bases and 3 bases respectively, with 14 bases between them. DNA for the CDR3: TGTGCCAGCAGTCCACCGTGGGGGGTCTACGAGCAGTACTTC. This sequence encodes CASSPPWGVYEQYF.

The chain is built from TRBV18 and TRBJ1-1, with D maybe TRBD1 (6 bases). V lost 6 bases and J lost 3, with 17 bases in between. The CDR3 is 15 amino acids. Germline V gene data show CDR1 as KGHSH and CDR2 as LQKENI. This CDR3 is CASSLTGKRDTEAFF. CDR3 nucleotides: TGTGCCAGCTCCTTAACAGGGAAAAGGGACACTGAAGCTTTCTTT.

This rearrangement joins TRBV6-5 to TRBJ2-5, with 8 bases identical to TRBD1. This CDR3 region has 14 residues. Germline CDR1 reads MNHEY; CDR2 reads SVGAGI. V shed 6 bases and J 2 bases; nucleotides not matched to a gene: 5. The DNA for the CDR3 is TGTGCCAGCAGCTGGACAGGGCCTCAAGAGACCCAGTACTTC. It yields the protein CASSWTGPQETQYF.

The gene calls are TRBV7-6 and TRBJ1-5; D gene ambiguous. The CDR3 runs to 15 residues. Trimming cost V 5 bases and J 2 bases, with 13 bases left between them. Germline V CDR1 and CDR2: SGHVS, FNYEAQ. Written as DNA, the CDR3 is TGTGCCAGCAGCCCACAGTCCTCCGGCAATCAGCCCCAGCATTTT. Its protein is CASSPQSSGNQPQHF. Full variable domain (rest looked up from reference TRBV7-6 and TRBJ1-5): GAGVSQSPRYKVTKRGQDVALRCDPISGHVSLYWYRQALGQGPEFLTYFNYEAQQDKSGLPNDRFSAERPEGSISTLTIQRTEQRDSAMYRCASSPQSSGNQPQHFGDGTRLSIL.

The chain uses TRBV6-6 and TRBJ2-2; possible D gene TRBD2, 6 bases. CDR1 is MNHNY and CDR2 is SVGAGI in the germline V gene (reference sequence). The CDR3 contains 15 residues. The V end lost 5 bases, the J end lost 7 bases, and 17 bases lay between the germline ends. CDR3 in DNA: TGTGCCAGCAGTCCCCTCTCGGGAGCGGTCGGGGAGCTGTTTTTT. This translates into CASSPLSGAVGELFF.

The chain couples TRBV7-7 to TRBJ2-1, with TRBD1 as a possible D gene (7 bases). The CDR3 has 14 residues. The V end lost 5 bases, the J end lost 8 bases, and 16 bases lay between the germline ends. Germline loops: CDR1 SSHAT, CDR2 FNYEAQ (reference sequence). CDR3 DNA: TGTGCCAGCAGCCCCCTCGGCAGGGGGGATGAGCAGTTCTTC. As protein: CASSPLGRGDEQFF.

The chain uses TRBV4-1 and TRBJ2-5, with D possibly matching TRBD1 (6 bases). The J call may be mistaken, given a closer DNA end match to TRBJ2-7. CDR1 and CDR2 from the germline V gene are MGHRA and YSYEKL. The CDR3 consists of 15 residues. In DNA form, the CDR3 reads TGCGCCAGCAGCCAATGGGACACTTCACCCTACGAGCAGTACTTC. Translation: CASSQWDTSPYEQYF.

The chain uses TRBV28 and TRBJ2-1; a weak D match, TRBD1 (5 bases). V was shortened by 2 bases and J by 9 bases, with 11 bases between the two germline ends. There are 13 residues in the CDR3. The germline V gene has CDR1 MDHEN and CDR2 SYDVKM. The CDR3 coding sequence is TGTGCCAGCAGTTTAGGGCTAGACAGTGAGCAGTTCTTC. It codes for CASSLGLDSEQFF.

The CDR3, as DNA: TGCGCCAGCAGTGAGTCAACGTCTCGGGCAGGGGCCATTAACACCTTC. It encodes CASSESTSRAGAINTF. The rearrangement uses TRBV10-1 and TRBJ1-2, with D possibly being TRBD1 (6 bases). Trimming took 0 bases from V and 12 from J, leaving 23 bases between them. CDR1 and CDR2 from the germline V gene are WNHNN and SYGVQD (reference sequence). This CDR3 comprises 16 residues.

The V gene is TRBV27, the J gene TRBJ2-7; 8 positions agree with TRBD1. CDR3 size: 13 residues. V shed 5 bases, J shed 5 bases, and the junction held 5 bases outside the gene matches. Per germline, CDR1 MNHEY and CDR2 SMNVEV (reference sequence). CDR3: CASSDRGINEQYF. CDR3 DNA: TGTGCCAGCAGTGACAGGGGAATCAACGAGCAGTACTTC.

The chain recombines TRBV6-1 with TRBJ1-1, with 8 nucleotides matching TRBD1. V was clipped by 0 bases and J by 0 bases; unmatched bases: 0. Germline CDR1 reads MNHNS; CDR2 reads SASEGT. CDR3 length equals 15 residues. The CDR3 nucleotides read TGTGCCAGCAGTGAAGCGGACAGGGTGAACACTGAAGCTTTCTTT. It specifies CASSEADRVNTEAFF.

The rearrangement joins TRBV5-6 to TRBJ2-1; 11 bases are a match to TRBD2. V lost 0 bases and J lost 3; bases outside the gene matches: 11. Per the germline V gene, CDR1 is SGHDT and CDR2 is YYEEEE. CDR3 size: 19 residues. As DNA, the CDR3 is TGTGCCAGCAGCTTGGTCAGGAAACTAGCGGGAGCCCTCTACAATGAGCAGTTCTTC. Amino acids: CASSLVRKLAGALYNEQFF. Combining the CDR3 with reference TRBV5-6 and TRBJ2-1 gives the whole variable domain DAGVTQSPTHLIKTRGQQVTLRCSPKSGHDTVSWYQQALGQGPQFIFQYYEEEERQRGNFPDRFSGHQFPNYSSELNVNALLLGDSALYLCASSLVRKLAGALYNEQFFGPGTRLTVL.

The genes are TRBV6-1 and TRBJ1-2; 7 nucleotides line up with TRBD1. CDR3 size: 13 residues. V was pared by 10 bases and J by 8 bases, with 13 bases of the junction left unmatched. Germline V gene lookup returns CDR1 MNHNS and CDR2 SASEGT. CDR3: CATTFGGGLGYTF. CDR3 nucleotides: TGTGCCACCACATTCGGAGGGGGCTTGGGCTACACCTTC.